The next 22 T cell receptor beta chains were all read from a single sample in a study of Graves' ophthalmopathy and Graves' hyperthyroidism. RNA transcripts yielded amplified TCR beta CDR3 regions. HTBI primers served in a first-round RT-PCR, which a second-round multiplex PCR followed. TCRdb reprocessed the multiplex PCR reads via MiXCR and lists one record per CDR3 protein. The table lists about 420,000 distinct CDR3 sequences, 21% of them singletons. Sequencing input: peripheral blood. Every receptor here comes from a young woman with stable Graves' hyperthyroidism.

This clonotype appeared many times. The CDR3 loop is CASSRSSWELFF. Here the CDR3 DNA reads TGTGCCAGCTCCCGCTCTTCTTGGGAGCTGTTTTTT. The chain combines TRBV6-1 with TRBJ2-2, with D uncertain. CDR3 size: 12 residues. With 8 bases removed from V and 9 bases from J, the gap between germline ends came to 13 bases. Germline CDR1 and CDR2: MNHNS and SASEGT.

This clonotype was picked up many times. The rearrangement joins TRBV6-5 to TRBJ1-2, with 7 bases fitting TRBD1. The germline V gene has CDR1 MNHEY and CDR2 SVGAGI. The ends lost 0 bases at V and 8 bases at J; junction bases unmatched: 15. CDR3 size: 17 residues. Here the CDR3 reads CASSYSGTAYFSWGYTF. For the CDR3, the DNA is TGTGCCAGCAGTTACTCCGGGACAGCTTACTTCTCTTGGGGCTACACCTTC.

The chain combines TRBV6-5 with TRBJ1-5; unclear D gene. Germline loops: CDR1 MNHEY, CDR2 SVGAGI. This CDR3 spans 15 amino acids. Trimming left V 1 base short and J 5 bases short, with 12 bases between. CDR3 sequence (DNA): TGTGCCAGCAGTTACTTTGGGATCTGGGATCAGCCCCAGCATTTT. Translated: CASSYFGIWDQPQHF.

There are many counts of this clonotype. This chain joins TRBV29-1 and TRBJ1-1; TRBD1 is a possible D gene (5 bases). The CDR3 loop spans 14 amino acids. Looked up from germline, CDR1 is SQVTM and CDR2 is ANQGSEA. With 0 bases removed from V and 3 bases from J, the gap between germline ends came to 11 bases. The CDR3 protein is CSVEDFSTDTEAFF. In DNA form, the CDR3 reads TGCAGCGTTGAAGATTTTTCGACAGACACTGAAGCTTTCTTT.

This clonotype was seen a few times. V usage is TRBV6-1 and J usage is TRBJ2-7; 7 nucleotides match TRBD1. Trimming took 8 bases from V and 4 from J; bases not matched to a gene: 8. CDR1 is MNHNS and CDR2 is SASEGT in the germline V gene. CDR3 length equals 13 residues. CDR3 sequence: CASDDRAMYEQYF. The CDR3, as DNA: TGTGCCAGCGACGACAGGGCAATGTACGAGCAGTACTTC.

The V and J genes are TRBV28 and TRBJ1-2; the match to TRBD1 covers 9 bases. Germline V gene lookup returns CDR1 MDHEN and CDR2 SYDVKM. The CDR3 runs to 12 residues. Unmatched junction bases numbered 3, after V lost 9 bases and J lost 4 bases. Written as DNA, the CDR3 is TGTGCCAGGGGACAGGGTGGCTATGGCTACACCTTC. Its protein is CARGQGGYGYTF.

This clonotype was counted many times. The chain joins TRBV12-3 or TRBV12-4 to TRBJ2-7; TRBD2 aligns across 11 bases. The CDR3 runs 18 residues. Losses at the gene ends were 6 bases for V and 0 bases for J; bases not matched to a gene: 13. The CDR3 here is CASSRGLAGGGGSYEQYF. CDR3 DNA: TGTGCCAGCAGCCGGGGCCTAGCGGGAGGCGGGGGCTCCTACGAGCAGTACTTC.

This clonotype was recorded many times. The chain links TRBV11-3 to TRBJ1-2, with a tentative D call TRBD1 (6 bases). From germline, CDR1 is SGHNT and CDR2 YENEEA. The CDR3 covers 16 residues. V lost 2 bases and J lost 6, with 19 bases in between. CDR3 sequence reads: CASSLPGGGFGDGYTF. The CDR3 coding sequence is TGTGCCAGCAGCTTACCAGGAGGGGGGTTCGGCGATGGCTACACCTTC.

Many counts were recorded for this clonotype. Here the CDR3 reads CATSTGLRDTEAFF. The CDR3, as DNA: TGTGCCACCAGCACAGGTTTAAGGGACACTGAAGCTTTCTTT. This chain uses TRBV15 with TRBJ1-1; D remains unclear. The CDR3 is 14 amino acids. Germline V CDR1 and CDR2: LNHNV, YYDKDF (reference sequence). The V end was cut by 4 bases, the J end by 3 bases, with 12 bases between.

This clonotype was picked up many times. The rearrangement uses TRBV7-2 and TRBJ2-5; 9 bases line up with TRBD2. The CDR3 contains 16 residues. Germline CDR1 is SGHTA and CDR2 is FQGNSA. J gave up 6 bases and V 5 bases, and 13 bases lay outside the gene matches. CDR3 residues: CASSRPLASGKKTQYF. The CDR3 nucleotides read TGTGCCAGCAGCCGACCGCTGGCTAGCGGGAAAAAGACCCAGTACTTC.

This rearrangement joins TRBV20-1 to TRBJ2-7, with D uncertain. CDR1 and CDR2 (germline): DFQATT, SNEGSKA (reference sequence). CDR3 size: 14 residues. Trimming cost V 0 bases and J 2 bases, with 11 bases left between them. This chain's CDR3 is CSARDSGQAYEQYF. Written as DNA, the CDR3 is TGCAGTGCTAGAGATAGTGGGCAGGCCTACGAGCAGTACTTC.

The chain carries TRBV24-1 and TRBJ1-5; D is perhaps TRBD1 (6 bases). The CDR3 sequence is 13 residues long. Trimming left V 4 bases short and J 6 bases short, with 9 bases between. Germline CDR1 reads KGHDR; CDR2 reads SFDVKD. The DNA for the CDR3 is TGTGCCACCAGTGAGGGGGCAATTCAGCCCCAGCATTTT. It codes for CATSEGAIQPQHF.

Ten or more counts support this clonotype. The chain is built from TRBV6-5 and TRBJ2-5; TRBD1 is a possible D gene (7 bases). V lost 4 bases, J lost 1 base, and 13 bases lay in between. CDR1 is MNHEY, CDR2 SVGAGI, per germline. The CDR3 runs 15 residues. The CDR3 region is CASSWQGGVQETQYF. The CDR3 nucleotides read TGTGCCAGCAGTTGGCAGGGGGGAGTCCAAGAGACCCAGTACTTC.

This clonotype has ten or more counts. A read error is likely, as this CDR3 ends without the conserved phenylalanine or tryptophan. CDR3 loop: CASSEVERGELFV. CDR3 DNA sequence: TGTGCCAGCAGTGAAGTAGAGAGAGGGGAGCTGTTTGTT. This rearrangement joins TRBV6-1 to TRBJ2-2; unclear D gene. Germline loops: CDR1 MNHNS, CDR2 SASEGT. Trimming took 1 base from V and 8 from J, leaving 8 bases between them. This CDR3 spans 13 amino acids.

At least ten counts were recorded for this clonotype. The rearrangement links TRBV13 to TRBJ2-7; 8 bases are a match to TRBD1. The J segment lost 1 base and the V segment lost 5 bases, leaving 7 bases of the junction unmatched. Per germline, CDR1 PRHDT and CDR2 FYEKMQ (reference sequence). The CDR3 is 15 amino acids. CDR3 nucleotides: TGTGCCAGCAGCGGACAGGGAAAGGGATCCTACGAGCAGTACTTC. It encodes CASSGQGKGSYEQYF.

This clonotype was recorded at least ten times. The chain has TRBV24-1 and TRBJ1-1; 9 bases fit TRBD1. The germline V gene encodes CDR1 KGHDR and CDR2 SFDVKD. The junction had 4 bases not matched to a gene; V was cut back by 5 bases and J by 4 bases. The length of the CDR3 is 14 residues. The CDR3 protein is CATSAMDRGTEAFF. CDR3 DNA: TGTGCCACCAGTGCAATGGACAGGGGCACTGAAGCTTTCTTT.

The J gene is TRBJ1-5, the V gene TRBV30; 7 nucleotides match TRBD1. Germline CDR1 GTSNPN, CDR2 SVGIG (reference sequence). This CDR3 is built from 14 residues. V was pared by 1 base and J by 6 bases, with 6 bases of the junction left unmatched. CDR3 sequence (DNA): TGTGCCTGGAGTGACGTGGGGGACAGTCAGCCCCAGCATTTT. It codes for CAWSDVGDSQPQHF.

There are many counts of this clonotype. The chain carries TRBV6-1 and TRBJ2-2; 7 bases line up with TRBD2. With V trimmed by 5 bases and J by 5 bases, 14 bases remained unmatched. Germline V gene lookup returns CDR1 MNHNS and CDR2 SASEGT. There are 17 residues in the CDR3. The chain's CDR3 is CASSPQVGGGSTGELFF. The CDR3 DNA reads as TGTGCCAGCAGTCCCCAGGTTGGGGGGGGTTCGACCGGGGAGCTGTTTTTT.

The chain carries TRBV10-1 and TRBJ1-1; tentatively, D is TRBD1 (5 bases). CDR3 length: 13 amino acids. The V gene lost 3 bases and the J gene lost 5 bases, with 10 bases spanning the gap. Germline lookup yields CDR1 WNHNN and CDR2 SYGVQD (reference sequence). The CDR3, as DNA: TGCGCCAGCAGTGACGGGGGACGGACTGAAGCTTTCTTT. The encoded protein is CASSDGGRTEAFF.

The chain uses TRBV7-9 and TRBJ1-6, with 10 bases lining up with TRBD1. Germline V gene sequence: CDR1 SEHNR, CDR2 FQNEAQ (reference sequence). With 4 bases clipped from V and 10 bases from J, the junction kept 10 bases outside the gene matches. The CDR3 consists of 16 residues. CDR3 region: CASSSYAGTGESPLHF. The CDR3, as DNA: TGTGCCAGCAGCTCCTACGCCGGGACAGGGGAATCACCCCTCCACTTT.

This clonotype was found many times. The chain couples TRBV6-1 to TRBJ2-4, with 7 bases aligning to TRBD1. The germline V gene has CDR1 MNHNS and CDR2 SASEGT. The V segment lost 5 bases and the J segment 7 bases; nucleotides outside the gene matches: 2. The CDR3 runs 12 residues. CDR3 nucleotide sequence: TGTGCCAGCAGTTGGGACAGTAACATTCAGTACTTC. This encodes CASSWDSNIQYF.

This clonotype has a count of ten or more. This rearrangement joins TRBV19 to TRBJ2-7; possibly TRBD2 for D (5 bases). V shed 3 bases and J shed 2 bases, with 11 bases lying between them. Germline lookup yields CDR1 LNHDA and CDR2 SQIVND (reference sequence). The length of the CDR3 is 14 residues. The CDR3, as DNA: TGTGCCAGTAGTATCGCCCGGGATACCTACGAGCAGTACTTC. Translation: CASSIARDTYEQYF.